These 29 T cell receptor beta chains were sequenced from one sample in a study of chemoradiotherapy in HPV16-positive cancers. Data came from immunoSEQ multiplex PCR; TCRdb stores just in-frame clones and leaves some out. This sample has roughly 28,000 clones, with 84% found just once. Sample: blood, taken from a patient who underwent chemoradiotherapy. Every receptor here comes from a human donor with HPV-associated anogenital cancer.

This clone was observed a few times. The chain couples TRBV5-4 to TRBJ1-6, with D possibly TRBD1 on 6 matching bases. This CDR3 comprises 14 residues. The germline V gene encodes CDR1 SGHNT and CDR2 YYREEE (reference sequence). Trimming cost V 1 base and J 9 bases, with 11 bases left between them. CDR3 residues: CASSLQKQGSPLHF. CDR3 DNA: TGTGCCAGCAGCTTGCAGAAACAGGGTTCACCCCTCCACTTT.

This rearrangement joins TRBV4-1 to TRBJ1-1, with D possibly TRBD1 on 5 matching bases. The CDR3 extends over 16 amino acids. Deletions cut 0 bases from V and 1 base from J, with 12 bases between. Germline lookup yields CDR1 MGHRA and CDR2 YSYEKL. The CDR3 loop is CASSQETGIQNTEAFF. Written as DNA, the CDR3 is TGCGCCAGCAGCCAAGAAACAGGAATACAGAACACTGAAGCTTTCTTT.

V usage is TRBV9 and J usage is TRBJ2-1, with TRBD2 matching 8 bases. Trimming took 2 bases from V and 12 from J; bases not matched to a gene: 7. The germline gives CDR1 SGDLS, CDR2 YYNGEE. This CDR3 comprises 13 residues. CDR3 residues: CASSVPAGGAQFF. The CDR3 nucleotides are TGTGCCAGCAGCGTCCCTGCGGGGGGCGCGCAGTTCTTC.

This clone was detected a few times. This CDR3 is CAISEVNYGYTF. CDR3 in DNA: TGTGCCATCAGTGAAGTTAACTATGGCTACACCTTC. V gene TRBV10-3 combines with J gene TRBJ1-2; D not certain. The CDR3 consists of 12 residues. V lost 3 bases and J 1 base, leaving 3 bases between the germline ends. In germline, CDR1 is ENHRY, CDR2 SYGVKD.

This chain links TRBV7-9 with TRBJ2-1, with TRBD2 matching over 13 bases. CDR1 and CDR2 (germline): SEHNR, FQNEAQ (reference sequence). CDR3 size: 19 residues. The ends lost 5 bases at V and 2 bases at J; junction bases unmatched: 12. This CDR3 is CASSVRLGTSGVAYNEQFF. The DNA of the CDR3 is TGTGCCAGCAGCGTCCGACTTGGGACTAGCGGGGTCGCCTACAATGAGCAGTTCTTC.

The DNA for the CDR3 is TGTGCCAGTACAGACACAGGGGCTGGAAACACCATATATTTT. It is translated as CASTDTGAGNTIYF. This chain joins TRBV19 and TRBJ1-3, with 7 bases matching TRBD1. V dropped 7 bases and J dropped 2; count of bases not matched to a gene: 5. Germline CDR1 is LNHDA and CDR2 is SQIVND (reference sequence). The CDR3 has 14 amino acids.

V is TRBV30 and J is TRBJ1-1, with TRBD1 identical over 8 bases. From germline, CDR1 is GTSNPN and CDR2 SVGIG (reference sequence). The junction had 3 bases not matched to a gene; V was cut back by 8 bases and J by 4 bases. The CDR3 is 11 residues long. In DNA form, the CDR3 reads TGTGCCCGAGGGACAGGCACTGAAGCTTTCTTT. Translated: CARGTGTEAFF.

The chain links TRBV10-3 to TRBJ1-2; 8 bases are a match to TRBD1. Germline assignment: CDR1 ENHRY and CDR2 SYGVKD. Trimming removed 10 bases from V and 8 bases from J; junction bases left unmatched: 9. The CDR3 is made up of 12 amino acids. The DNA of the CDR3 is TGTGCCACCAGACAGGGGTCGGGGGGCTACACCTTC. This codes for CATRQGSGGYTF.

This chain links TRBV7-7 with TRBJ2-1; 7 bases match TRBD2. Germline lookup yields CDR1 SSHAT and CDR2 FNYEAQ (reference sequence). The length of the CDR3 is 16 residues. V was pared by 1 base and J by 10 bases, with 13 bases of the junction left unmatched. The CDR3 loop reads CASSLEAARLGGEQFF. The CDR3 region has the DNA TGTGCCAGCAGCTTAGAAGCAGCCAGACTGGGAGGGGAGCAGTTCTTC.

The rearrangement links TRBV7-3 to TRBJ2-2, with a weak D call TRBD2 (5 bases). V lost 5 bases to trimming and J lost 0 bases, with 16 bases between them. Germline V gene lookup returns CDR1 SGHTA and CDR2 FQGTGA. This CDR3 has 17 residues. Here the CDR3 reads CASSLTALLANTGELFF. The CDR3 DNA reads TGTGCCAGCAGCCTCACGGCCCTACTAGCGAACACCGGGGAGCTGTTTTTT.

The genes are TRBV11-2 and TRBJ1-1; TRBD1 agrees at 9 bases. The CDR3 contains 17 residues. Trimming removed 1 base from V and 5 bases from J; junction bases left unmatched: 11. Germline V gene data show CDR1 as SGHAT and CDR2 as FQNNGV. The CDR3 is CASSLGRWGTGRTEAFF. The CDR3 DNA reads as TGTGCCAGCAGCTTAGGCCGTTGGGGGACAGGGCGAACTGAAGCTTTCTTT.

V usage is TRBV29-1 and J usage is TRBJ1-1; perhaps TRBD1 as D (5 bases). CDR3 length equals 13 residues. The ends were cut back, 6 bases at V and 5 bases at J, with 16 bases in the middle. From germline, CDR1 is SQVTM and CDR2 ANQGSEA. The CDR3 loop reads CSVLTGQGTEAFF. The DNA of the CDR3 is TGCAGCGTGCTTACCGGGCAGGGTACTGAAGCTTTCTTT.

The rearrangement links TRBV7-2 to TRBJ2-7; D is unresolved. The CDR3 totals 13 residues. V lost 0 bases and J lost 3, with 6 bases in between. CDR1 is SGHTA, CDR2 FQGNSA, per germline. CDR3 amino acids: CASSLAMNYEQYV. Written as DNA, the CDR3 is TGTGCCAGCAGCTTAGCGATGAACTACGAGCAGTACGTC.

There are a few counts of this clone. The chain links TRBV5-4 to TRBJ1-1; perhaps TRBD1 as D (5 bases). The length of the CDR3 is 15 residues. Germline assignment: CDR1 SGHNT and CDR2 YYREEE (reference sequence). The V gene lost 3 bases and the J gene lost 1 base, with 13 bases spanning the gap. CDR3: CASSSGTLENTEAFF. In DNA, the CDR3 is TGTGCCAGCAGCTCCGGGACGCTGGAGAACACTGAAGCTTTCTTT.

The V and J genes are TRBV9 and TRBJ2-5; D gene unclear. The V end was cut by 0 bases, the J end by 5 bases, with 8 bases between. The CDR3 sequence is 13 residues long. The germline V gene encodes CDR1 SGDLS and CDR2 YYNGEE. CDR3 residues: CASSVELGETQYF. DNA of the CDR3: TGTGCCAGCAGCGTAGAACTCGGGGAGACCCAGTACTTC.

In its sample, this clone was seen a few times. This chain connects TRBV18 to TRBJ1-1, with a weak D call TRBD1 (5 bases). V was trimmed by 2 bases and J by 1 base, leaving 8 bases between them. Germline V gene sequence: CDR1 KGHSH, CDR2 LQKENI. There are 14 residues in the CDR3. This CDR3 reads CASSPAQGNTEAFF. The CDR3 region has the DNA TGTGCCAGCTCACCAGCTCAGGGGAACACTGAAGCTTTCTTT.

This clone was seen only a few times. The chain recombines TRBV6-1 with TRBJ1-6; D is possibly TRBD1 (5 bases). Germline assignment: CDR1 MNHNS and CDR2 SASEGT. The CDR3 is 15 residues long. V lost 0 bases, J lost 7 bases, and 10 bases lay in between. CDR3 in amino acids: CASSEARQGNSPLHF. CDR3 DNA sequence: TGTGCCAGCAGTGAAGCGCGGCAGGGCAATTCACCCCTCCACTTT.

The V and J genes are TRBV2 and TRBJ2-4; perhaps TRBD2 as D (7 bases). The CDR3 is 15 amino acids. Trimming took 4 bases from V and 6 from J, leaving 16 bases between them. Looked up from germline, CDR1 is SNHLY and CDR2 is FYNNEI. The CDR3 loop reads CASSGWGGPRNIQYF. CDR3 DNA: TGTGCCAGCAGTGGCTGGGGGGGGCCTAGAAACATTCAGTACTTC.

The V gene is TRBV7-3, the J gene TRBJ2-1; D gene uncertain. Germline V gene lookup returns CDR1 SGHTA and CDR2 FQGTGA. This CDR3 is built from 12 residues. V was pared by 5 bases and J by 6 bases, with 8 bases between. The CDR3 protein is CASSKDLNEQFF. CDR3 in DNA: TGTGCCAGCAGCAAGGACCTCAATGAGCAGTTCTTC.

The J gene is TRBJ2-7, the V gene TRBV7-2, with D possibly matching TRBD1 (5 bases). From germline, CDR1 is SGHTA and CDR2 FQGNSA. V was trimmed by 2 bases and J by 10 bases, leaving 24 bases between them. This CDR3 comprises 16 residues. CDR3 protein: CASSLIGQGKKVAQYF. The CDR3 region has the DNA TGTGCCAGCAGCTTAATTGGTCAGGGAAAGAAGGTTGCTCAGTACTTC.

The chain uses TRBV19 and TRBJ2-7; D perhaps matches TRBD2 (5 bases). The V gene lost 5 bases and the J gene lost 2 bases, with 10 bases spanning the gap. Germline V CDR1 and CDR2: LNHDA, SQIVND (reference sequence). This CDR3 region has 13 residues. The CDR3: CASSQRGTYEQYV. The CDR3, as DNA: TGTGCCAGTAGTCAACGGGGTACCTACGAGCAGTACGTC.

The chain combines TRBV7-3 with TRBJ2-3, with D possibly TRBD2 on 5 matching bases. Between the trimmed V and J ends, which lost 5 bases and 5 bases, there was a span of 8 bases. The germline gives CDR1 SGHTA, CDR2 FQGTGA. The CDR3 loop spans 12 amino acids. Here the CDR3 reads CASSEGGDTQYF. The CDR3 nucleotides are TGTGCCAGCAGCGAGGGCGGAGATACGCAGTATTTT.

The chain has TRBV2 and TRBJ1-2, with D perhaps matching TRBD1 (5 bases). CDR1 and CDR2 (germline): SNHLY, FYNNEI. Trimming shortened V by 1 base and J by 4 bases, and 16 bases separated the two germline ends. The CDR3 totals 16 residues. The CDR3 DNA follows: TGTGCCAGCAGTGAAGGTGGGGTGCAGGGACTCTATGGCTACACCTTC. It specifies CASSEGGVQGLYGYTF.

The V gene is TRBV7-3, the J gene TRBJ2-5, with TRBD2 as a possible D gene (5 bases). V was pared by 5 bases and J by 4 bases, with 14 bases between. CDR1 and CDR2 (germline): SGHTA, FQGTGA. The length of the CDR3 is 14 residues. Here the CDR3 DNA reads TGTGCCAGCAGCCCCTCGAGGACTTCAGAGACCCAGTACTTC. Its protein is CASSPSRTSETQYF.

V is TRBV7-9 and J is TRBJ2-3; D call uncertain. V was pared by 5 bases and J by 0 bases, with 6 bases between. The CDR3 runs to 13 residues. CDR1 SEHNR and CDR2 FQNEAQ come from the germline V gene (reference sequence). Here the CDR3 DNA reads TGTGCCAGCAGCGTTGGAAGCACAGATACGCAGTATTTT. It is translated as CASSVGSTDTQYF.

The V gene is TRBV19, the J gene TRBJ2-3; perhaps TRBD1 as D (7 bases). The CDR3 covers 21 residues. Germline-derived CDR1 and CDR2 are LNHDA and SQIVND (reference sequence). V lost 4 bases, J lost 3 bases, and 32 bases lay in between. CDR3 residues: CASSKESGVRGFPGETDTQYF. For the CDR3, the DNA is TGTGCCAGTAGTAAAGAGTCGGGGGTCAGGGGGTTCCCAGGGGAAACAGATACGCAGTATTTT.

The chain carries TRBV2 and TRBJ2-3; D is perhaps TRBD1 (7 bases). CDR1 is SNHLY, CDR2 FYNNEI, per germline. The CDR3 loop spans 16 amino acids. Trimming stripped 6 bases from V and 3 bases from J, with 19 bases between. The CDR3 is CASSPNPGGRTDTQYF. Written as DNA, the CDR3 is TGTGCCAGCAGCCCTAACCCAGGGGGGAGGACAGATACGCAGTATTTT.

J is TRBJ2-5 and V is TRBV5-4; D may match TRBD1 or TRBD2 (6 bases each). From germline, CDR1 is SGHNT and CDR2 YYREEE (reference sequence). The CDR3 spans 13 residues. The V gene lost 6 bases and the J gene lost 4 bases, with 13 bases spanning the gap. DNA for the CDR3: TGTGCCAGCACCCGGGGGCTATTAGAGACCCAGTACTTC. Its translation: CASTRGLLETQYF.

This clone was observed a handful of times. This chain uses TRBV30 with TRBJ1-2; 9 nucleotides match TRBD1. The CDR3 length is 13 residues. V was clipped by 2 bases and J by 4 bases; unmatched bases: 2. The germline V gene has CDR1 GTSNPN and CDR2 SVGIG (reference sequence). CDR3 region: CAWSTGQGYGYTF. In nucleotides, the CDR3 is TGTGCCTGGAGTACGGGACAGGGCTATGGCTACACCTTC. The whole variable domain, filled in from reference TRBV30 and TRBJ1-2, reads SQTIHQWPATLVQPVGSPLSLECTVEGTSNPNLYWYRQAAGRGLQLLFYSVGIGQISSEVPQNLSASRPQDRQFILSSKKLLLSDSGFYLCAWSTGQGYGYTFGSGTRLTVV.